Described below is a single TCR beta chain sequence and its context. Its antigen is still unknown. This same CDR3 is encoded by further DNA sequences in the sample. Germline CDR1 SGHRS, CDR2 YFSETQ. This CDR3 comprises 13 residues. V shed 2 bases and J shed 0 bases, with 6 bases lying between them. At deep level, the assay was performed. Replicate PCRs for sorted subsets used approximately 190 ng DNA; this equaled 25,000 to 30,000 T cell genomes. Sequencing used immunoSEQ multiplex PCR; TCRdb keeps in-frame clones, though not all of them. The sample holds under 2,500,000 clones, about 94% seen once. This specimen comes from a study of shared clonotypes between healthy human individuals. Study-level points and caveats: Generation probabilities were higher for clonotypes shared across all four sorted-subset donors than for unshared ones. Tissue TCR repertoires likely differ from these blood-only repertoires.

The TCR comes from a man younger than 30 in good health. The material sequenced was naive CD4+ T cells sorted from blood. The sample's subset: CD45RA+ positively selected. The chain recombines TRBV5-1 with TRBJ2-7; D is unresolved. The CDR3 region has the DNA TGCGCCAGCAGCTTACTGAGCTCCTACGAGCAGTACTTC. As protein: CASSLLSSYEQYF.